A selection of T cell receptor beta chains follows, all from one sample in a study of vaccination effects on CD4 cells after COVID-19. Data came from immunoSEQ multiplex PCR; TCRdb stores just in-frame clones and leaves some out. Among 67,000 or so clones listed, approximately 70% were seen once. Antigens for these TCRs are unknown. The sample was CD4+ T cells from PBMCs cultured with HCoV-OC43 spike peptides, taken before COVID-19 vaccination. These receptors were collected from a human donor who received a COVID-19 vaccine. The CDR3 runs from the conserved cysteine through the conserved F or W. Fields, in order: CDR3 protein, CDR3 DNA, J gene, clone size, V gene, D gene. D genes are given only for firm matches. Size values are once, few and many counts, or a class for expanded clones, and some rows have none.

CDR3 protein: CASTLGRGTEAFF
CDR3 DNA: TGTGCCAGCACCTTGGGACGGGGCACTGAAGCTTTCTTT
J gene: TRBJ1-1
clone size: .
V gene: TRBV3-1/TRBV3-2
D gene: .

CDR3 protein: CASSMGQGGGTYNSPLHF
CDR3 DNA: TGTGCCAGCAGCATGGGACAGGGCGGCGGTACATATAATTCACCCCTCCACTTT
J gene: TRBJ1-6
clone size: .
V gene: TRBV7-2
D gene: TRBD1

CDR3 protein: CASSALRWNEQFF
CDR3 DNA: TGTGCCAGCAGCGCACTAAGGTGGAATGAGCAGTTCTTC
J gene: TRBJ2-1
clone size: .
V gene: TRBV7-2
D gene: .

CDR3 protein: CASSETGSSSYNEQFF
CDR3 DNA: TGCGCCAGCAGTGAGACCGGCTCTAGCTCCTACAATGAGCAGTTCTTC
J gene: TRBJ2-1
clone size: .
V gene: TRBV10-1
D gene: .

CDR3 protein: CASSLGGLAGNEQFF
CDR3 DNA: TGTGCCAGCAGCTTGGGGGGACTAGCGGGGAATGAGCAGTTCTTC
J gene: TRBJ2-1
clone size: .
V gene: TRBV5-4
D gene: TRBD2

CDR3 protein: CASSLSRGSSTDTQYF
CDR3 DNA: TGTGCCAGCAGCTTATCTAGGGGTTCTAGCACAGATACGCAGTATTTT
J gene: TRBJ2-3
clone size: .
V gene: TRBV7-9
D gene: .

CDR3 protein: CASSWTGLDSNQPQHF
CDR3 DNA: TGCGCCAGCAGCTGGACGGGGCTCGATAGCAATCAGCCCCAGCATTTT
J gene: TRBJ1-5
clone size: .
V gene: TRBV5-1
D gene: .

CDR3 protein: CSVHTLAGANVLTF
CDR3 DNA: TGCAGCGTCCACACCCTAGCTGGGGCCAACGTCCTGACTTTC
J gene: TRBJ2-6
clone size: .
V gene: TRBV29-1
D gene: .

CDR3 protein: CSVPDYGYTF
CDR3 DNA: TGCAGCGTTCCGGACTATGGCTACACCTTC
J gene: TRBJ1-2
clone size: few
V gene: TRBV29-1
D gene: .

CDR3 protein: CASNLKGYGETQYF
CDR3 DNA: TGTGCCAGTAACCTAAAAGGGTACGGAGAGACCCAGTACTTC
J gene: TRBJ2-5
clone size: .
V gene: TRBV19
D gene: .

CDR3 protein: CASSLTGPSTGYTF
CDR3 DNA: TGTGCCAGCAGCTTGACAGGGCCGAGTACTGGCTACACCTTC
J gene: TRBJ1-2
clone size: .
V gene: TRBV5-6
D gene: .

CDR3 protein: CASSYGTGGAGTEAFF
CDR3 DNA: TGTGCCAGCAGTTACGGGACAGGGGGCGCTGGGACTGAAGCTTTCTTT
J gene: TRBJ1-1
clone size: .
V gene: TRBV6-5
D gene: TRBD1

CDR3 protein: CAIRDAMNTEAFF
CDR3 DNA: TGCGCCATCAGGGACGCCATGAACACTGAAGCTTTCTTT
J gene: TRBJ1-1
clone size: .
V gene: TRBV4-1
D gene: .

CDR3 protein: CASSLSNSGNTIYF
CDR3 DNA: TGTGCCAGCTCACTTTCGAACTCTGGAAACACCATATATTTT
J gene: TRBJ1-3
clone size: few
V gene: TRBV18
D gene: .

CDR3 protein: CASSKRCLTVSPLHF
CDR3 DNA: TGTGCCAGCAGCAAAAGGTGTCTTACGGTCTCACCCCTCCACTTT
J gene: TRBJ1-6
clone size: .
V gene: TRBV21-1
D gene: .

CDR3 protein: CAWSVQGGQPQHF
CDR3 DNA: TGTGCCTGGAGTGTCCAGGGTGGTCAGCCCCAGCATTTT
J gene: TRBJ1-5
clone size: .
V gene: TRBV30
D gene: .

CDR3 protein: CASSLAARGKGTDTQYF
CDR3 DNA: TGTGCCAGCAGCTTAGCGGCCCGGGGGAAAGGCACAGATACGCAGTATTTT
J gene: TRBJ2-3
clone size: .
V gene: TRBV7-2
D gene: .

CDR3 protein: CSVGGQLGLNTEAFF
CDR3 DNA: TGCAGCGTTGGGGGACAGCTAGGTTTGAACACTGAAGCTTTCTTT
J gene: TRBJ1-1
clone size: .
V gene: TRBV29-1
D gene: TRBD1

CDR3 protein: CASSLDRGSYNEQFF
CDR3 DNA: TGTGCCAGCAGCTTAGACAGAGGCTCCTACAATGAGCAGTTCTTC
J gene: TRBJ2-1
clone size: .
V gene: TRBV11-2
D gene: .

CDR3 protein: CASSLDRFTEAFF
CDR3 DNA: TGTGCCAGCAGCTTAGACAGGTTCACTGAAGCTTTCTTT
J gene: TRBJ1-1
clone size: few
V gene: TRBV7-3
D gene: .

CDR3 protein: CASSRTAETQYF
CDR3 DNA: TGTGCCAGCAGCAGGACTGCGGAGACCCAGTACTTC
J gene: TRBJ2-5
clone size: .
V gene: TRBV7-9
D gene: .

CDR3 protein: CAWRQGLAGVQETQYF
CDR3 DNA: TGTGCCTGGAGACAGGGACTAGCGGGGGTCCAAGAGACCCAGTACTTC
J gene: TRBJ2-5
clone size: .
V gene: TRBV30
D gene: TRBD2

CDR3 protein: CASSAEQASNSPLHF
CDR3 DNA: TGTGCCAGCAGTGCAGAACAAGCCTCTAATTCACCCCTCCACTTT
J gene: TRBJ1-6
clone size: .
V gene: TRBV2
D gene: .

CDR3 protein: CAISDRGQGNTEAFF
CDR3 DNA: TGTGCCATCAGTGACAGGGGACAAGGGAACACTGAAGCTTTCTTT
J gene: TRBJ1-1
clone size: .
V gene: TRBV10-3
D gene: .

CDR3 protein: CASSTRTGGGEKLFF
CDR3 DNA: TGTGCCAGCAGTACTCGGACAGGGGGCGGTGAAAAACTGTTTTTT
J gene: TRBJ1-4
clone size: .
V gene: TRBV6-5
D gene: TRBD1

CDR3 protein: CASTYGTVDTGELFF
CDR3 DNA: TGCGCCAGCACCTACGGGACAGTGGACACCGGGGAGCTGTTTTTT
J gene: TRBJ2-2
clone size: once
V gene: TRBV5-1
D gene: TRBD1

CDR3 protein: CATSDSGGADTQYF
CDR3 DNA: TGTGCCACCAGTGATTCGGGTGGGGCAGATACGCAGTATTTT
J gene: TRBJ2-3
clone size: .
V gene: TRBV24-1
D gene: .

CDR3 protein: CASRAHPSGEVSEQFF
CDR3 DNA: TGTGCCAGCAGGGCCCATCCTAGCGGGGAGGTCTCTGAGCAGTTCTTC
J gene: TRBJ2-1
clone size: .
V gene: TRBV11-2
D gene: TRBD2

CDR3 protein: CASSFSWENYGYTF
CDR3 DNA: TGTGCCAGCAGTTTCTCTTGGGAGAACTATGGCTACACCTTC
J gene: TRBJ1-2
clone size: .
V gene: TRBV28
D gene: .

CDR3 protein: CASSVDRAGTGELFF
CDR3 DNA: TGTGCCAGCAGCGTGGACAGGGCAGGAACCGGGGAGCTGTTTTTT
J gene: TRBJ2-2
clone size: few
V gene: TRBV9
D gene: TRBD1

CDR3 protein: CASSPGTGVLDTQYF
CDR3 DNA: TGCGCCAGCAGTCCCGGGACAGGGGTTTTGGATACGCAGTATTTT
J gene: TRBJ2-3
clone size: .
V gene: TRBV4-3
D gene: TRBD1

CDR3 protein: CASSPGTDGYTF
CDR3 DNA: TGTGCCAGCTCACCAGGGACGGATGGCTACACCTTC
J gene: TRBJ1-2
clone size: few
V gene: TRBV18
D gene: .

CDR3 protein: CSVSTDSSGNTIYF
CDR3 DNA: TGCAGCGTTTCCACAGATTCCTCTGGAAACACCATATATTTT
J gene: TRBJ1-3
clone size: .
V gene: TRBV29-1
D gene: .

CDR3 protein: CASSLAGDYGYTF
CDR3 DNA: TGCGCCAGCAGCTTGGCAGGGGACTATGGCTACACCTTC
J gene: TRBJ1-2
clone size: .
V gene: TRBV5-1
D gene: .

CDR3 protein: CASSIGQVIYNEQFF
CDR3 DNA: TGTGCCAGTAGTATAGGACAGGTGATCTACAATGAGCAGTTCTTC
J gene: TRBJ2-1
clone size: .
V gene: TRBV19
D gene: .

CDR3 protein: CASSPMGQGTDTQYF
CDR3 DNA: TGTGCCAGCTCACCGATGGGACAGGGCACAGATACGCAGTATTTT
J gene: TRBJ2-3
clone size: .
V gene: TRBV18
D gene: TRBD1

CDR3 protein: CASSPQGAGDTGELFF
CDR3 DNA: TGTGCCAGCAGTCCCCAGGGGGCGGGGGACACCGGGGAGCTGTTTTTT
J gene: TRBJ2-2
clone size: .
V gene: TRBV6-6
D gene: .

CDR3 protein: CASSTGKGRGLSQPQHF
CDR3 DNA: TGTGCCAGTAGTACCGGCAAGGGCAGGGGGCTATCTCAGCCCCAGCATTTT
J gene: TRBJ1-5
clone size: .
V gene: TRBV19
D gene: TRBD1

CDR3 protein: CASGPLGGTGESDTQYF
CDR3 DNA: TGTGCTAGTGGTCCCCTAGGTGGGACAGGGGAATCGGATACGCAGTATTTT
J gene: TRBJ2-3
clone size: .
V gene: TRBV12-5
D gene: TRBD1

CDR3 protein: CASWDHRVKQPQHF
CDR3 DNA: TGTGCCAGTTGGGACCACAGGGTAAAACAGCCCCAGCATTTT
J gene: TRBJ1-5
clone size: once
V gene: TRBV19
D gene: .

CDR3 protein: CASNRQAVGDQPQHF
CDR3 DNA: TGTGCCAGTAACAGACAGGCCGTCGGCGATCAGCCCCAGCATTTT
J gene: TRBJ1-5
clone size: .
V gene: TRBV28
D gene: .

CDR3 protein: CASSFTSGSTDTQYF
CDR3 DNA: TGTGCCAGCAGCTTCACTAGCGGAAGCACAGATACGCAGTATTTT
J gene: TRBJ2-3
clone size: .
V gene: TRBV5-6
D gene: TRBD2

CDR3 protein: CASTRQVSTDTQYF
CDR3 DNA: TGTGCCAGCACCAGACAGGTCAGCACAGATACGCAGTATTTT
J gene: TRBJ2-3
clone size: .
V gene: TRBV6-5
D gene: .

CDR3 protein: CASKTGRSANTGELFF
CDR3 DNA: TGTGCCAGCAAAACCGGTAGGAGCGCGAACACCGGGGAGCTGTTTTTT
J gene: TRBJ2-2
clone size: .
V gene: TRBV2
D gene: .

CDR3 protein: CASSSFGTASNQPQHF
CDR3 DNA: TGTGCCAGCAGTTCATTCGGGACAGCTAGCAATCAGCCCCAGCATTTT
J gene: TRBJ1-5
clone size: .
V gene: TRBV7-8
D gene: TRBD1

CDR3 protein: CASSPVGTSQWNEQFF
CDR3 DNA: TGTGCCAGCAGCCCCGTCGGGACCTCGCAATGGAATGAGCAGTTCTTC
J gene: TRBJ2-1
clone size: .
V gene: TRBV11-3
D gene: .

CDR3 protein: CASRASGGSNTGELFF
CDR3 DNA: TGTGCCAGCCGGGCTAGCGGGGGCTCCAACACCGGGGAGCTGTTTTTT
J gene: TRBJ2-2
clone size: .
V gene: TRBV27
D gene: TRBD2

CDR3 protein: CASSQGTGYNQPQHF
CDR3 DNA: TGCGCCAGCAGCCAAGGGACAGGTTACAATCAGCCCCAGCATTTT
J gene: TRBJ1-5
clone size: .
V gene: TRBV4-1
D gene: TRBD1